The clone carrying this TCR beta chain was counted a few times. Its antigen is still unknown. This record belongs to a study of pediatric ulcerative colitis. Overall study findings and caveats: Acute severe colitis showed lower rectal diversity from clonal expansions.

J gave up 1 base and V 6 bases, and 9 bases lay outside the gene matches. This CDR3 region has 15 residues. Germline-derived CDR1 and CDR2 are SEHNR and FQNEAQ (reference sequence). Clones were sequenced by immunoSEQ multiplex PCR, and TCRdb holds only the in-frame ones, with some missing. The sample shows more than 45,000 clones, over 80% of them seen only once. The material sequenced was blood. The chain carries TRBV7-9 and TRBJ2-7; TRBD1 matches at 7 bases. This TCR came from a boy aged 5 to 17 who was a control in a study of pediatric ulcerative colitis. The CDR3 DNA is TGTGCCAGCAGACGAGGGGGCGCAGGTTCCTACGAGCAGTACTTC. As protein: CASRRGGAGSYEQYF.